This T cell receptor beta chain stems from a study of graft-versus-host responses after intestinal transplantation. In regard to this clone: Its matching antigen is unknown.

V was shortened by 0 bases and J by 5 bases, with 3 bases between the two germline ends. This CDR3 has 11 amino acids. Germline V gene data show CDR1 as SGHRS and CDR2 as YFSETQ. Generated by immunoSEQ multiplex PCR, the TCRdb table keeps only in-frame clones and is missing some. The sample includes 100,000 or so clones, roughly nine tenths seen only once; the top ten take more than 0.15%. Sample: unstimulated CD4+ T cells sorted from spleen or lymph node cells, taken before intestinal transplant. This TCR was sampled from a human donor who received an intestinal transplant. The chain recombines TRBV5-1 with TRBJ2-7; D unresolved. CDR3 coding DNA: TGCGCCAGCAGCTTGGATAACGAGCAGTACTTC. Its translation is CASSLDNEQYF.